This TCR beta chain was captured in a study of blood T cell repertoires in COVID-19. At the level of the study: Nucleic acid was either cDNA or gDNA, and it came from T cells, B-cell-depleted T cells, or PBMCs.

Per germline, CDR1 KGHSH and CDR2 LQKENI. CDR3 size: 15 residues. J lost 1 base, V lost 3 bases, and 3 bases had no gene match. Grouping used clinical history reported by participants in a survey and questionnaire. A case of COVID-19 had been met by exposed participants within 2 weeks before study entry. Clones were sequenced by immunoSEQ multiplex PCR, and TCRdb holds only the in-frame ones, with some missing. The sample lists fewer than 250,000 clones, over 80% seen once, with 0.87% in the top ten. This chain connects TRBV18 to TRBJ1-2, with 9 positions matching TRBD1. The sequence derives from a man aged 45 to 65 who had been exposed to COVID-19. Sequences were obtained from PBMCs or T cells enriched from blood (not recorded which). The CDR3 DNA reads as TGTGCCAGCTCACCCGGGACAGGGATTAACTATGGCTACACCTTC. It is translated as CASSPGTGINYGYTF.